These 3 T cell receptor beta chains originate from one sample sequenced in a study of early T cells in non-severe SARS-CoV-2 infection. Using its own MiXCR run on the 5' RACE reads, TCRdb lists one record per CDR3 protein. The table has 25,000 to 30,000 distinct CDR3 sequences, roughly 5.4% seen once. The sample taken for sequencing was whole blood. The receptors derive from an adult who was a healthcare worker with PCR-confirmed SARS-CoV-2 infection or an uninfected control (not recorded which).

This clonotype appeared many times. The V call is TRBV18, the J call TRBJ1-1, with D possibly being TRBD1 (5 bases). Trimming removed 1 base from V and 8 bases from J, with 5 bases in between. CDR1 and CDR2 from the germline V gene are KGHSH and LQKENI. CDR3 length: 11 residues. This CDR3 is CASSPRQEAFF. The CDR3 DNA follows: TGTGCCAGCTCACCACGACAGGAAGCTTTCTTT. Drawing the rest from reference TRBV18 and TRBJ1-1, the complete variable domain is NAGVMQNPRHLVRRRGQEARLRCSPMKGHSHVYWYRQLPEEGLKFMVYLQKENIIDESGMPKERFSAEFPKEGPSILRIQQVVRGDSAAYFCASSPRQEAFFGQGTRLTVV.

This clonotype appeared many times. The V call is TRBV5-4, the J call TRBJ2-7; a possible D gene is TRBD2 (6 bases). This CDR3 region has 13 residues. The ends were cut back, 3 bases at V and 6 bases at J, with 13 bases in the middle. Germline V gene lookup returns CDR1 SGHNT and CDR2 YYREEE (reference sequence). The CDR3 is CASSYPGAGEQYF. CDR3 coding DNA: TGTGCCAGCAGCTACCCAGGAGCGGGCGAGCAGTACTTC.

This clonotype was observed at least ten times. This chain joins TRBV20-1 and TRBJ1-2; D is ambiguous. The V gene lost 0 bases and the J gene lost 2 bases, with 10 bases spanning the gap. Germline V gene sequence: CDR1 DFQATT, CDR2 SNEGSKA (reference sequence). CDR3 length: 14 residues. In DNA form, the CDR3 reads TGCAGTGCTAGAGATGCATCGGTGAACTATGGCTACACCTTC. The encoded protein is CSARDASVNYGYTF.